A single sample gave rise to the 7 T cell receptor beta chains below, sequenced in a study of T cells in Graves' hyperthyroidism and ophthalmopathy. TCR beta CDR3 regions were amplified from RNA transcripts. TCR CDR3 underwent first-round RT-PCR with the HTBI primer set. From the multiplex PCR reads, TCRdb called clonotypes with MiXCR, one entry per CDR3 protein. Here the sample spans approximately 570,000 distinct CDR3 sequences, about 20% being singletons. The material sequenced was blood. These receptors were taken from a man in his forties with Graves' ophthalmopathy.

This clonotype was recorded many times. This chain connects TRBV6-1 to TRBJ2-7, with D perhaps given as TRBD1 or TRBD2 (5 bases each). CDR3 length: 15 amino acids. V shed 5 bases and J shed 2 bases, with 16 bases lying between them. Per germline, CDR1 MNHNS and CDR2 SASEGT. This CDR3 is CASSYNRDQTYEQYF. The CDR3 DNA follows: TGTGCCAGCAGTTATAATCGGGACCAAACCTACGAGCAGTACTTC.

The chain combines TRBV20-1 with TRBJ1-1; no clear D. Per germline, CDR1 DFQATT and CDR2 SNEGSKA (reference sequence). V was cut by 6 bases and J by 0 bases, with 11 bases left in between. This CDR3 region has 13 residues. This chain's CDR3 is CSARGTMNTEAFF. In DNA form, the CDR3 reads TGCAGTGCGCGGGGAACCATGAACACTGAAGCTTTCTTT.

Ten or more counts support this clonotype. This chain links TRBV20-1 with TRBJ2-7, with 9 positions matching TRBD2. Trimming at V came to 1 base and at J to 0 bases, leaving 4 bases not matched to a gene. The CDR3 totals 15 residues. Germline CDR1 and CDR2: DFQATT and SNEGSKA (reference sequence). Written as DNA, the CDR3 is TGCAGTGCTAGAGCGCCTAGCGGGGCCTCCTACGAGCAGTACTTC. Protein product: CSARAPSGASYEQYF.

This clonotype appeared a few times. The CDR3 coding sequence is TGTGCCAGCAGTTTTCTAGGCAAAGAGACCCAGTACTTC. This sequence encodes CASSFLGKETQYF. This chain links TRBV27 with TRBJ2-5; no reliable D call. Germline V gives CDR1 MNHEY, CDR2 SMNVEV (reference sequence). The CDR3 loop spans 13 amino acids. Between the trimmed V and J ends, which lost 3 bases and 3 bases, there was a span of 8 bases.

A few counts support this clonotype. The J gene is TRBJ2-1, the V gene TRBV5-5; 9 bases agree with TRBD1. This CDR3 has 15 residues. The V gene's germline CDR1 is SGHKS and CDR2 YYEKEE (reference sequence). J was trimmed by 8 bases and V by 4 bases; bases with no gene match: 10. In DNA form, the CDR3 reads TGTGCCAGCAGCCCGCGGACAGGGGTAGGGGATGAGCAGTTCTTC. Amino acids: CASSPRTGVGDEQFF.

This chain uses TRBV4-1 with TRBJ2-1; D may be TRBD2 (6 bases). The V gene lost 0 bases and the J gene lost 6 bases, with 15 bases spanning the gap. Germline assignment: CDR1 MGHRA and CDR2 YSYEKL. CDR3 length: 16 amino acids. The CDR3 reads CASSQDLWRDLNEQFF. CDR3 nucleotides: TGCGCCAGCAGCCAAGATCTTTGGCGGGACCTCAATGAGCAGTTCTTC.

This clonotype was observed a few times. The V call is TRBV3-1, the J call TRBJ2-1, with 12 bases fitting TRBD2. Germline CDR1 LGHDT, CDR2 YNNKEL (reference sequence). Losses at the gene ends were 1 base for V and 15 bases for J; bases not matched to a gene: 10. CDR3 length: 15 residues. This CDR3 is CASSQGTSGIPGRFF. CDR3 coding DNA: TGTGCCAGCAGCCAAGGGACTAGCGGGATCCCCGGGCGGTTCTTC.